This TCR beta chain was profiled in a study of cytomegalovirus exposure and HLA in healthy donors. With respect to this clone: As yet, its antigen is unknown.

Overall study results and limits: Later work showed greater clonal expansion in HLA-associated TCR beta chains than in equally common others.

The CDR3 contains 12 residues. Trimming removed 6 bases from V and 4 bases from J, with 10 bases in between. The germline CDR1 and CDR2 sequences are MNHEY and SVGAGI. PCR was performed using 60 Vbeta and 13 Jbeta primers. TCRdb's table, derived via immunoSEQ multiplex PCR, lists solely in-frame clones and lacks some. Among roughly 120,000 clones listed, roughly three quarters were seen once. Sample: PBMCs. The source is a woman aged 25 to 45 in good health and CMV-seronegative. V gene TRBV6-5 combines with J gene TRBJ2-7; perhaps TRBD1 as D (6 bases). CDR3 DNA sequence: TGTGCCAGCAGCTCCACAGGGTACGAGCAGTACTTC. Translation gives CASSSTGYEQYF.